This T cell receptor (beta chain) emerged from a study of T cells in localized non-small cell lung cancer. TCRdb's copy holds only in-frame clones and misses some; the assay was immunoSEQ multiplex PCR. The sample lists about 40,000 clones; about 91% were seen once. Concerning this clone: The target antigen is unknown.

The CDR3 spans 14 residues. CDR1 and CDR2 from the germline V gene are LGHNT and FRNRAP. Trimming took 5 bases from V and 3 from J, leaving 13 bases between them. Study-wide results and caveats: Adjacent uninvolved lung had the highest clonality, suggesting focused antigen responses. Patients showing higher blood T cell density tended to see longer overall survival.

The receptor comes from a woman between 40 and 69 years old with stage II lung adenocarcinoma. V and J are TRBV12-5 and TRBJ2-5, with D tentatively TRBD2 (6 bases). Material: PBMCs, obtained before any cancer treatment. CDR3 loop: CASGLGTLEETQYF. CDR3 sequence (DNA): TGTGCTAGTGGTCTCGGGACTTTGGAAGAGACCCAGTACTTC.